The present T cell receptor (beta chain) was sequenced within a study of T cells after yellow fever vaccination (dated by TCRdb to between 2019 and 2020). Notes on the research overall: Libraries from fractions with low cell numbers were prepared with the SMART-Seq v4 Ultra Low Input RNA kit. Bulk TCR alpha and beta repertoires were sequenced longitudinally to track T-cell clones before and after primary and booster YFV17D yellow fever vaccination. Two healthy male donors made up the cohort, one aged 18 to 30 years and the other aged 30 to 40 years. Blood was collected at multiple timepoints before and after primary and secondary immunization, and bulk PBMC replicates and cell subsets were isolated. What the research found in general, with its limitations: Computational filtering was required because FACS-sorted repertoires could contain abundant contaminating clonotypes from the bulk population. Most clones expanded after primary vaccination were re-detected after the booster (approximately 95% of CD4 and around 88% of CD8), suggesting broad memory maintenance. A small fraction of clonotypes appeared in both the CD4 and CD8 compartments, likely as a result of convergent recombination. Compared with the primary T-cell response, the secondary T-cell response was faster but weaker, reaching its peak on day 5 rather than on day 15. Because only a couple of donors were included in the study, the extent to which the findings can be generalized is limited.

Sequencer: Illumina NovaSeq 6000. TCR cDNA was synthesized by 5'RACE template switching, which introduced a universal primer site and unique molecular identifiers. cDNA synthesis was primed from both the TCR alpha and TCR beta constant segments. Library amplification involved two PCR steps, and the second step added sample barcodes and sequencing adapters. Sequencing of libraries was performed on Illumina HiSeq 2500 (2x100 bp) or NovaSeq (2x150 bp). As for the authors' bioinformatics: MIGEC handled demultiplexing of reads and collapsing into UMI consensus sequences, while MiXCR performed V(D)J alignment. Vaccine-responding clonotypes were defined with edgeR using replicate PBMC samples, requiring FDR below 0.01 and a log2 fold change above 5 up to day 15. Bulk clonotypes were assigned CD4 or CD8 identity according to which sequenced CD4 or CD8 repertoire held them at higher abundance. The raw public data were reprocessed by TCRdb itself: fastp quality trimming at Q25, MiXCR clonotype calling, in-frame beta chains only. Every CDR3 protein is listed once, alongside the most common genes and DNA of its rows. TCRdb's processing, not the authors' own work, is the source of the V and J calls. The table for this sample lists 250,000 or so distinct CDR3 sequences; roughly 4% of them were counted only once. The ten top clones hold over 15% of the sample.

What this sample's treatment or condition label stands for: live attenuated yellow fever vaccine strain. Two biological replicates of bulk PBMCs were collected at each blood-draw timepoint. PBMCs were isolated from peripheral blood using a standard Ficoll-Paque protocol. RNA was extracted with TriZol from bulk PBMCs, CD4 and CD8 fractions, and dextramer-positive and dextramer-negative fractions. The cysteine opens and the phenylalanine closes a CDR3 of 15 amino acids. Left in the record is the CDR3 DNA by itself, 45 bases read in frame from the first base. CDR1 and CDR2, per the germline V gene (reference sequence), are SEHNR and FQNEAQ. Trimming removed 3 bases from V and 7 bases from J, leaving 16 bases between the germline ends. This clonotype was detected only a few times. No cognate antigen has been identified for it. Qualities for individual bases were not recorded, and no much larger clone is one base off.

This chain joins TRBV7-9 to TRBJ2-1; 6 matching bases give a weak D call of TRBD2. The sample in question was PBMCs, obtained 15 days after the yellow fever booster vaccination. The receptor was isolated from a man aged 18-30 years who received the YFV17D yellow fever vaccine. Here the CDR3 is given as CASSFTEVGGNEQFF. The nucleotide sequence reads TGTGCCAGCAGCTTTACCGAGGTCGGGGGTAATGAGCAGTTCTTC.